In this sample, the clone carrying this T cell receptor (beta chain) turned up a few times. CDR1 is SGHAT and CDR2 is FQNNGV in the germline V gene. With 2 bases removed from V and 3 bases from J, the gap between germline ends came to 7 bases. The CDR3 is 13 amino acids. Generated by immunoSEQ multiplex PCR, the TCRdb table keeps only in-frame clones and is missing some. Of tens of thousands of clones listed, approximately 90% are singletons. The source of the sample is a study of T cells in localized non-small cell lung cancer. V gene TRBV11-2 combines with J gene TRBJ1-2; D unclear. The clonotype originates from a man aged 40-75 years with stage I squamous cell lung carcinoma. This sample comprised peripheral blood, obtained before any cancer treatment. This CDR3 reads CASSLYGDYGYTF. CDR3 in DNA: TGTGCCAGCAGCTTATATGGAGACTATGGCTACACCTTC.